Below are 27 T cell receptor beta chains sequenced from a single sample in a study of identical twins. TCRdb processed the 5' RACE reads anew with MiXCR; each CDR3 protein has one entry. Among roughly 770,000 distinct CDR3 sequences listed, 18% were seen once. These data were also reused for a study on T cells expressing NK-cell markers.

Material: PBMCs. All receptors come from a woman younger than 35 in good health.

This sequence joins TRBV10-2 and TRBJ2-6; tentatively, D is TRBD1 (7 bases). Germline CDR1 reads WSHSY; CDR2 reads SAAADI. This CDR3 region has 17 residues. V shed 8 bases and J shed 2 bases, with 19 bases lying between them. The CDR3 region is CASGGTDTLAGANVLTF. CDR3 coding DNA: TGCGCCAGCGGAGGGACAGATACGTTGGCTGGGGCCAACGTCCTGACTTTC.

In its sample, this clonotype was seen many times. At one boundary the junction diverges from the germline segment, which might be a read error. The chain has TRBV7-7 and TRBJ1-3; D gene uncertain. CDR3 length: 14 amino acids. Germline values: CDR1 SSHAT, CDR2 FNYEAQ (reference sequence). CDR3 sequence reads: CASSLGYSGNTIYF. The CDR3 region has the DNA TGTGCTAGCAGCCTGGGATACTCTGGAAACACCATATATTTT.

The rearrangement joins TRBV18 to TRBJ2-2; no clear D. Trimming removed 2 bases at V and 1 base at J, with 11 bases between. Germline CDR1 is KGHSH and CDR2 is LQKENI. CDR3 length: 16 residues. The CDR3 sequence is CASSPVHLKNTGELFF. Written as DNA, the CDR3 is TGTGCCAGCTCACCAGTACACCTGAAGAACACCGGGGAGCTGTTTTTT.

This clonotype has only a few counts. This chain joins TRBV10-3 and TRBJ2-3; D gene unclear. The CDR3 extends over 13 amino acids. V was clipped by 8 bases and J by 2 bases, with 11 bases between them. Germline lookup yields CDR1 ENHRY and CDR2 SYGVKD. The CDR3 protein is CAIEASNTDTQYF. CDR3 coding DNA: TGTGCCATCGAAGCCAGCAACACAGATACGCAGTATTTT.

This clonotype turned up a few times. V gene TRBV7-9 combines with J gene TRBJ2-1; 15 positions match TRBD2. In germline, CDR1 is SEHNR, CDR2 FQNEAQ (reference sequence). The CDR3 runs 15 residues. Germline trimming cut 4 bases from V and 12 bases from J; bases unmatched to any gene: 7. Here the CDR3 DNA reads TGTGCCAGCAGCTCAACAGGACTAGCGGGAGGGGGGCAGTTCTTC. It translates to CASSSTGLAGGGQFF.

Concerning this clonotype: Likely a read error: the CDR3 ends without its conserved phenylalanine or tryptophan. The chain is built from TRBV12-3 or TRBV12-4 and TRBJ1-1, with 9 bases identical to TRBD1. The CDR3 spans 13 residues. With V trimmed by 6 bases and J by 7 bases, 6 bases remained unmatched. The CDR3, as DNA: TGTGCCAGCAGGTACAGGGGGCAGGGTGAAGCTTTCCTT. Translated: CASRYRGQGEAFL.

This clonotype showed up many times. The CDR3 sequence: CASMAGANTGELFF. Written as DNA, the CDR3 is TGTGCCAGTATGGCGGGAGCGAACACCGGGGAGCTGTTTTTT. The J gene is TRBJ2-2, the V gene TRBV12-3 or TRBV12-4; 7 positions match TRBD2. Losses at the gene ends were 9 bases for V and 0 bases for J; bases not matched to a gene: 4. The CDR3 has 14 amino acids.

Details on this clonotype: Germline is not matched at one junction end, which may reflect a read error. V usage is TRBV20-1 and J usage is TRBJ2-1, with TRBD2 matching 8 bases. The germline CDR1 and CDR2 sequences are DFQATT and SNEGSKA (reference sequence). CDR3 length: 12 residues. The CDR3 here is CSARDSGRAPVF. CDR3 DNA sequence: TGCAGTGCTAGAGATTCCGGGAGGGCCCCGGTCTTC.

This clonotype has more than one count but fewer than ten. This sequence joins TRBV20-1 and TRBJ2-7, with D possibly being TRBD1 or TRBD2 (5 bases each). The CDR3 has 14 residues. Germline loops: CDR1 DFQATT, CDR2 SNEGSKA (reference sequence). The germline V and J ends were trimmed by 3 bases and 2 bases, with 14 bases remaining between them. CDR3: CSASLGANPYEQYF. The CDR3 DNA follows: TGCAGTGCTAGTCTCGGGGCCAACCCCTACGAGCAGTACTTC.

V usage is TRBV20-1 and J usage is TRBJ2-1, with 10 bases aligning to TRBD2. The CDR3 sequence is 17 residues long. V was pared by 1 base and J by 4 bases, with 10 bases of the junction left unmatched. Germline CDR1 reads DFQATT; CDR2 reads SNEGSKA (reference sequence). CDR3 amino acids: CSARGGLADEYYNEQFF. Written as DNA, the CDR3 is TGCAGTGCTAGAGGCGGACTAGCGGATGAATATTACAATGAGCAGTTCTTC.

This clonotype appeared a few times. This chain connects TRBV10-3 to TRBJ2-7, with TRBD1 matching 7 bases. The CDR3 has 14 residues. Per the germline V gene, CDR1 is ENHRY and CDR2 is SYGVKD. Germline trimming cut 4 bases from V and 0 bases from J; bases unmatched to any gene: 3. The chain's CDR3 is CAISVTGTSYEQYF. DNA for the CDR3: TGTGCCATCAGTGTGACAGGGACCTCCTACGAGCAGTACTTC.

This clonotype was counted many times. The J gene is TRBJ1-5, the V gene TRBV6-5; TRBD1 matches at 8 bases. The CDR3 runs to 16 residues. The germline V gene encodes CDR1 MNHEY and CDR2 SVGAGI. V trimming: 0 bases; J trimming: 5 bases; junction bases outside the gene matches: 6. CDR3 nucleotide sequence: TGTGCCAGCAGTTACTCGCGGCAGGGGGCCGATCAGCCCCAGCATTTT. This translates into CASSYSRQGADQPQHF.

The chain has TRBV29-1 and TRBJ1-1; the D is unclear. The CDR3 totals 10 residues. Trimming stripped 6 bases from V and 3 bases from J, with 5 bases between. Germline lookup yields CDR1 SQVTM and CDR2 ANQGSEA. CDR3 in amino acids: CSVLDTEAFF. The CDR3 DNA is TGCAGCGTCTTGGACACTGAAGCTTTCTTT.

The J gene is TRBJ2-1, the V gene TRBV15, with D perhaps TRBD1 (6 bases). Germline CDR1 LNHNV, CDR2 YYDKDF (reference sequence). V was cut by 3 bases and J by 3 bases, with 9 bases left in between. This CDR3 contains 14 residues. CDR3 in amino acids: CATSRVDSYNEQFF. DNA of the CDR3: TGTGCCACCAGCAGGGTGGACAGCTACAATGAGCAGTTCTTC.

This rearrangement joins TRBV5-1 to TRBJ2-7, with TRBD2 matching 10 bases. The V segment lost 1 base and the J segment 0 bases; nucleotides outside the gene matches: 1. The CDR3 consists of 15 residues. Germline assignment: CDR1 SGHRS and CDR2 YFSETQ. The CDR3 bases are TGCGCCAGCAGCTTGCCTAGCGGGAGCTCCTACGAGCAGTACTTC. Translated: CASSLPSGSSYEQYF.

The CDR3 sequence is CASSPGTGKFF. CDR3 nucleotides: TGTGCCAGCAGCCCAGGGACAGGGAAGTTTTTT. The V call is TRBV12-3 or TRBV12-4, the J call TRBJ1-4, with 9 bases that match TRBD1. With V trimmed by 6 bases and J by 16 bases, 6 bases remained unmatched. The CDR3 is made up of 11 amino acids.

The rearrangement joins TRBV6-1 to TRBJ1-1; 12 positions match TRBD1. V was clipped by 7 bases and J by 7 bases; unmatched bases: 10. In germline, CDR1 is MNHNS, CDR2 SASEGT. The CDR3 has 15 residues. CDR3 in DNA: TGTGCCAGCACCCAATGGGGACAGGGGGCCGGTGAAGCTTTCTTT. Residues: CASTQWGQGAGEAFF.

In its sample, this clonotype was seen a few times. The rearrangement links TRBV11-2 to TRBJ1-1, with D tentatively TRBD1 (5 bases). Germline V gene lookup returns CDR1 SGHAT and CDR2 FQNNGV. Trimming left V 1 base short and J 4 bases short, with 19 bases between. The CDR3 is 17 residues long. The CDR3 DNA reads TGTGCCAGCAGCTTAGGTCAGTGGGGCCTGGGGGGCACTGAAGCTTTCTTT. Protein product: CASSLGQWGLGGTEAFF.

This clonotype appeared many times. This chain uses TRBV20-1 with TRBJ2-1, with D perhaps matching TRBD1 or TRBD2 (5 bases each). The germline CDR1 and CDR2 sequences are DFQATT and SNEGSKA (reference sequence). The CDR3 contains 14 residues. V gave up 5 bases and J gave up 8 bases, with 19 bases separating them. In DNA, the CDR3 is TGCAGTGCTGGGACGATTAGGGCCTCTGATGAGCAGTTCTTC. It is translated as CSAGTIRASDEQFF.

There are a few counts of this clonotype. The rearrangement uses TRBV20-1 and TRBJ1-1; 7 nucleotides match TRBD1. The junction had 1 base not matched to a gene; V was cut back by 8 bases and J by 1 base. This CDR3 spans 11 amino acids. Germline V CDR1 and CDR2: DFQATT, SNEGSKA (reference sequence). CDR3 nucleotides: TGCAGTCACAGGGGGAACACTGAAGCTTTCTTT. It specifies CSHRGNTEAFF.

The table lists this clonotype with a few counts. The chain carries TRBV20-1 and TRBJ2-4, with 7 positions matching TRBD1. CDR3 size: 16 residues. Germline V gene sequence: CDR1 DFQATT, CDR2 SNEGSKA (reference sequence). The V segment lost 3 bases and the J segment 3 bases; nucleotides outside the gene matches: 11. The chain's CDR3 is CSASGSSGQHKNIQYF. In DNA form, the CDR3 reads TGCAGTGCTAGTGGTTCGTCGGGACAGCACAAAAACATTCAGTACTTC.

This clonotype has only a few counts. This chain connects TRBV20-1 to TRBJ2-7; D perhaps matches TRBD1 (5 bases). CDR3 length: 13 residues. The V gene's germline CDR1 is DFQATT and CDR2 SNEGSKA (reference sequence). V lost 2 bases, J lost 4 bases, and 12 bases lay in between. The CDR3 spells CSARRVRVYEQYF. The CDR3 DNA follows: TGCAGTGCTAGACGGGTCAGGGTGTACGAGCAGTACTTC.

This chain connects TRBV4-1 to TRBJ2-2; D is ambiguous. Germline lookup yields CDR1 MGHRA and CDR2 YSYEKL. Trimming cost V 4 bases and J 6 bases, with 9 bases left between them. This CDR3 contains 13 residues. The CDR3 sequence is CASSRLDPGELFF. Here the CDR3 DNA reads TGCGCCAGCAGCCGCCTAGATCCCGGGGAGCTGTTTTTT.

This clonotype was counted between two and nine times. The rearrangement uses TRBV12-3 or TRBV12-4 and TRBJ2-5, with D perhaps assigned TRBD1 or TRBD2 (5 bases each). Trimming shortened V by 8 bases and J by 5 bases, and 9 bases separated the two germline ends. The CDR3 length is 11 residues. The CDR3 sequence is CASVGTETQYF. Written as DNA, the CDR3 is TGTGCCAGCGTGGGGACCGAGACCCAGTACTTC.

The table lists this clonotype with a few counts. This chain connects TRBV20-1 to TRBJ2-5; 7 bases match TRBD1. The V gene end was trimmed by 6 bases and the J gene end by 5 bases; junction bases not matched to a gene: 15. The CDR3 has 15 amino acids. Germline CDR1 reads DFQATT; CDR2 reads SNEGSKA (reference sequence). The CDR3 region has the DNA TGCAGTGCGTCCGGGACAGAGAGCGGTCGGGAGACCCAGTACTTC. The encoded protein is CSASGTESGRETQYF.

This clonotype was detected only a few times. The chain joins TRBV6-1 to TRBJ1-1; perhaps TRBD1 as D (5 bases). The V gene's germline CDR1 is MNHNS and CDR2 SASEGT. With 6 bases removed from V and 3 bases from J, the gap between germline ends came to 14 bases. The length of the CDR3 is 14 residues. The CDR3 DNA sequence: TGTGCCAGCAGCACAATCGGGGGATACACTGAAGCTTTCTTT. Encoded protein: CASSTIGGYTEAFF.

The chain carries TRBV9 and TRBJ2-5; 8 nucleotides align to TRBD2. Trimming removed 1 base from V and 5 bases from J; junction bases left unmatched: 10. Germline V CDR1 and CDR2: SGDLS, YYNGEE. This CDR3 region has 16 residues. This CDR3 is CASSVTPGSGMETQYF. CDR3 DNA sequence: TGTGCCAGCAGCGTAACCCCGGGTAGCGGGATGGAGACCCAGTACTTC.